The 18 T cell receptor beta chains presented below share a single source sample, sequenced in a study of HIV-infected children after antiretroviral therapy interruption. Specified treatment: PENTA 11 planned treatment interruption arm or continuous ART arm. A 3' RACE protocol on RNA, with unique molecular identifiers, produced the TCR library. TCRdb ran MiXCR on the 3' RACE reads and lists one entry per CDR3 protein. The table includes roughly 46,000 distinct CDR3 sequences, around 4% detected once. Sequencing was performed on CD45RA+ CD4+ T cells from PBMCs, pooled from several time points, taken from a donor given antiretroviral therapy, either interrupted or continuous. Subset meaning: naive CD4+ CD45RA+ CD45RO- T cells. The receptors were gathered from a pool of human donors with HIV.

The genes are TRBV12-3 or TRBV12-4 and TRBJ1-3; D ambiguous. The CDR3 is 14 residues long. The germline V and J ends were trimmed by 7 bases and 3 bases, with 13 bases remaining between them. The CDR3 bases are TGTGCCAGCACTTACAACCCTAGTGGAAACACCATATATTTT. This encodes CASTYNPSGNTIYF.

This clonotype was recorded many times. The V and J genes are TRBV7-2 and TRBJ1-5, with unresolved D. CDR1 and CDR2 from the germline V gene are SGHTA and FQGNSA. V was cut by 1 base and J by 6 bases, with 7 bases left in between. The CDR3 totals 13 residues. This CDR3 is CASSLDLGQPQHF. The CDR3 region has the DNA TGTGCCAGCAGCTTAGATTTAGGTCAGCCCCAGCATTTT.

This clonotype was recorded at least ten times. V usage is TRBV7-2 and J usage is TRBJ1-5; D gene uncertain. Between the trimmed V and J ends, which lost 0 bases and 1 base, there was a span of 7 bases. The CDR3 has 15 amino acids. Germline lookup yields CDR1 SGHTA and CDR2 FQGNSA. CDR3 region: CASSLASLSNQPQHF. CDR3 in DNA: TGTGCCAGCAGCTTAGCCTCTCTGAGCAATCAGCCCCAGCATTTT.

This clonotype showed up many times. The genes are TRBV6-1 and TRBJ1-2; D is ambiguous. Between the trimmed V and J ends, which lost 2 bases and 4 bases, there was a span of 8 bases. CDR1 and CDR2 (germline): MNHNS, SASEGT. The CDR3 is 13 residues long. CDR3 nucleotide sequence: TGTGCCAGCAGTGAACTCTCTCTCTATGGCTACACCTTC. Its translation: CASSELSLYGYTF.

This clonotype is categorized as medium-sized. This chain uses TRBV12-3 or TRBV12-4 with TRBJ2-3; the match to TRBD2 covers 8 bases. CDR3 length: 16 residues. V trimming: 7 bases; J trimming: 3 bases; junction bases outside the gene matches: 12. DNA of the CDR3: TGTGCCAGCATTCTCGGGGGGGCCATAGTAACAGATACGCAGTATTTT. Translating gives CASILGGAIVTDTQYF.

In this sample, this clonotype turned up many times. In DNA form, the CDR3 reads TGTGCCAGTAGTGCAAAACAGGGGCGATTCTACAATGAGCAGTTCTTC. It is translated as CASSAKQGRFYNEQFF. This chain joins TRBV19 and TRBJ2-1; 7 positions match TRBD1. V was pared by 5 bases and J by 3 bases, with 10 bases of the junction left unmatched. The germline V gene has CDR1 LNHDA and CDR2 SQIVND (reference sequence). The CDR3 sequence is 16 residues long.

This clonotype was observed many times. The rearrangement joins TRBV20-1 to TRBJ2-7, with 14 nucleotides matching TRBD2. This CDR3 region has 16 residues. Germline trimming cut 5 bases from V and 3 bases from J; bases unmatched to any gene: 9. Germline V gene sequence: CDR1 DFQATT, CDR2 SNEGSKA (reference sequence). CDR3 amino acids: CSARLAGGPGLYEQYF. In nucleotides, the CDR3 is TGCAGTGCTCGACTAGCGGGGGGGCCGGGCCTCTACGAGCAGTACTTC.

V gene TRBV4-2 combines with J gene TRBJ2-1, with D possibly called TRBD1 or TRBD2 (6 bases each). The V gene's germline CDR1 is LGHNA and CDR2 YNFKEQ. V shed 4 bases and J shed 0 bases, with 13 bases lying between them. The CDR3 sequence is 16 residues long. The CDR3 DNA reads as TGTGCCAGCAGCCCACAGTGGGGGGCCTCCTACAATGAGCAGTTCTTC. Protein product: CASSPQWGASYNEQFF.

This clonotype was counted only a few times. The CDR3: CASSFSLGYEGEQYF. Here the CDR3 DNA reads TGTGCCAGCAGTTTTAGTTTGGGATACGAGGGGGAGCAGTACTTC. The chain joins TRBV12-3 or TRBV12-4 to TRBJ2-7; D is perhaps TRBD1 or TRBD2 (5 bases each). The CDR3 sequence is 15 residues long. V was cut by 3 bases and J by 7 bases, with 19 bases left in between.

This clonotype was seen a handful of times. The chain uses TRBV20-1 and TRBJ1-4; D not certain. The germline V gene encodes CDR1 DFQATT and CDR2 SNEGSKA (reference sequence). The CDR3 has 9 amino acids. The CDR3 here is CVSREKLFF. The CDR3 DNA reads as TGCGTCTCTCGTGAAAAACTGTTTTTT.

This clonotype was counted ten times or more. The V call is TRBV21-1, the J call TRBJ2-3; the tabulated D call, TRBD1, remains unverified against the DNA. TRBV21-1 is described as a pseudogene. The CDR3 is made up of 18 amino acids. In nucleotides, the CDR3 is TGTGCCAGCAGCAAAGCGGCAAAGGGGGCGGCTAGCACAGATACGCAGTATTTT. It translates to CASSKAAKGAASTDTQYF.

This clonotype was seen at least ten times. One end of the junction is discordant with germline, which a read error may explain. This rearrangement joins TRBV19 to TRBJ2-3; weak D call: TRBD2 (7 bases). The CDR3 loop spans 14 amino acids. CDR1 is LNHDA and CDR2 is SQIVND in the germline V gene (reference sequence). CDR3 sequence (DNA): TGTGCCAGCAGTATAGGACTGGGGGGGCGGACGCTGTATTTT. This sequence encodes CASSIGLGGRTLYF.

The chain couples TRBV5-4 to TRBJ1-2, with a weak D call TRBD1 (5 bases). The CDR3 is made up of 12 amino acids. From germline, CDR1 is SGHNT and CDR2 YYREEE (reference sequence). CDR3 sequence (DNA): TGTGCAGCTACAGGCTTAGGATATGGCTACACCTTC. Translated, it gives CAATGLGYGYTF.

A note on this clonotype: Because the CDR3 is missing its conserved closing phenylalanine or tryptophan, this is likely a read error. This sequence joins TRBV20-1 and TRBJ2-3, with D perhaps matching TRBD1 or TRBD2 (5 bases each). Trimming took 5 bases from V and 1 from J, leaving 19 bases between them. The CDR3 consists of 16 residues. Germline values: CDR1 DFQATT, CDR2 SNEGSKA (reference sequence). This chain's CDR3 is CSAEYPHRGGTDTQYL. CDR3 nucleotide sequence: TGCAGTGCTGAGTACCCCCATAGAGGGGGCACAGATACGCAGTATTTG.

This clonotype has at least ten counts. The chain has TRBV6-6 and TRBJ2-1; 7 bases match TRBD1. The CDR3 spans 13 residues. Trimming at V came to 5 bases and at J to 5 bases, leaving 3 bases not matched to a gene. CDR1 is MNHNY and CDR2 is SVGAGI in the germline V gene (reference sequence). This chain's CDR3 is CASSPGQDNEQFF. The CDR3 DNA sequence: TGTGCCAGCAGTCCCGGACAGGACAATGAGCAGTTCTTC.

In DNA form, the CDR3 reads TGTGCCAGCAGCCCAGGGACAGGAGACACCACAGATACGCAGTATTTT. Amino acid sequence: CASSPGTGDTTDTQYF. V usage is TRBV27 and J usage is TRBJ2-3; 8 bases are a match to TRBD1. Germline V lookup: CDR1 MNHEY, CDR2 SMNVEV (reference sequence). The trim removed 6 bases at V and 2 bases at J, leaving 10 bases unmatched. The CDR3 extends over 16 amino acids.

Only a few counts were recorded for this clonotype. V and J are TRBV24-1 and TRBJ2-1, with 7 bases fitting TRBD1. Germline CDR1 is KGHDR and CDR2 is SFDVKD. This CDR3 is 12 amino acids long. V shed 6 bases, J shed 6 bases, and the junction held 1 base outside the gene matches. The CDR3 DNA reads as TGTGCCACCAGTCACAGGGGCAATGAGCAGTTCTTC. This translates into CATSHRGNEQFF.

The sample holds many counts of this clonotype. The V call is TRBV28, the J call TRBJ2-1; TRBD2 is a possible D gene (5 bases). Germline V gene sequence: CDR1 MDHEN, CDR2 SYDVKM. The V end lost 7 bases, the J end lost 6 bases, and 13 bases lay between the germline ends. The CDR3 is made up of 13 amino acids. The chain's CDR3 is CASIGGVLNEQFF. In DNA form, the CDR3 reads TGTGCCAGCATCGGAGGAGTACTCAATGAGCAGTTCTTC.